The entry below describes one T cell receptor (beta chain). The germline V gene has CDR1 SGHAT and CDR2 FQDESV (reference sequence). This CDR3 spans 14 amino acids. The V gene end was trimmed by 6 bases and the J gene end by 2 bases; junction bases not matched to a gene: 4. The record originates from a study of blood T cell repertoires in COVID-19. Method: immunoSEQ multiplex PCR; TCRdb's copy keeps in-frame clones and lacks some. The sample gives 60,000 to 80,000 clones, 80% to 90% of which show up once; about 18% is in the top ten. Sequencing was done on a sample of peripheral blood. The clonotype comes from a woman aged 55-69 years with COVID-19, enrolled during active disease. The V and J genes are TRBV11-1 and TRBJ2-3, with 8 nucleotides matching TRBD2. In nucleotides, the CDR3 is TGTGCCAGCAGGGCTAGCGGGTCCACAGATACGCAGTATTTT. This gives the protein CASRASGSTDTQYF.